This TCR beta chain was sequenced for a study of cytomegalovirus exposure and HLA in healthy donors (dated by TCRdb to 2016 to 2017). In terms of the full investigation: An earlier analysis of roughly 500 of the donors reported approximately 300 Gb of sequence data and 117 million unique TCR beta sequences from 150 million to 200 million T cells. An early release covering roughly 640 HLA-typed donors comprised 250 to 350 gigabases of sequencing data and roughly 85 million unique TCR sequences. Of the roughly 400 genotyped donors, around 81% fell in the genetic ancestry cluster associated with self-reported Caucasian donors. The study aimed to test whether signatures of past pathogen exposure could be identified by cataloging public T cell receptors. The study used immunosequencing to profile the T cell repertoires of around 600 subjects and linked those repertoires to cytomegalovirus serostatus. In addition to the first cohort of roughly 670 subjects, a separate validation cohort of 130 or so different subjects was used. To predict cytomegalovirus infection status, the study brought together high-throughput TCR immunosequencing, statistical association of individual TCRs with disease status, and machine learning. In a later analysis, previously published TCR beta repertoires from hundreds of donors were re-analyzed and high-resolution HLA genotyping was added so that TCR occurrence patterns could be studied. Rather than using new phenotypic data, the later analysis identified candidate immune exposures from TCR beta sequences and from how often those sequences occurred across donors. An earlier analysis of roughly 600 of the donors used high-throughput TCR beta sequencing to judge whether each TCR beta V gene segment behaved as functional or pseudogenic. Donor age, sex, ethnicity and CMV serostatus were compiled alongside the repertoire data. Genome-wide SNP genotypes for about 65% of the 666 donors were used in a later genetic analysis, which treated that subset as a discovery cohort. All discovery cohort repertoires had been generated using a single sequencing platform. Both class I and class II loci were covered by HLA typing, at four-digit resolution. The number of donors typed differed by locus, with about 629-630 for A, B, C, DRB1 and DQB1, roughly 520 for DQA1, over 600 for DPA1, and roughly 450 for DPB1. Because of strong linkage in the cohort, a handful of DR-DQ haplotypes were treated as single units for association and clustering. Among roughly 400 genotyped donors of the cohort, an average of approximately 220,000 unique TCR beta nucleotide sequences was sequenced per donor, of which roughly 17% were non-productive.

The investigation overall reported the following: According to a later analysis, TCR association rates differed among HLA loci, with DRB1 alleles showing the most associated TCRs and HLA-C alleles showing the fewest. Most CMV-associated TCR beta chains appeared to be HLA-restricted in a later analysis, and the HLA associations seemed to be driven largely by CMV exposure. In a later analysis, HLA-associated TCR beta chains showed more clonal expansion and lower generation probabilities than non-associated chains that were equally common. The only immune exposure information available for the cohort was CMV serostatus. Seventeen rarely observed V segments, including chromosome 9 orphons, were excluded from the earlier analysis of several hundred of the donors because counts were too low. Correlated functional status among segregating V segments might be attributable to linkage disequilibrium, but an unknown experimental factor could not be ruled out. Because HLA typing was unavailable for some donors at each locus, only the typed subset was used in association tests. Some IMGT-functional V segments, including TRBV6-2 and TRBV6-3, could not be told apart with the 87-base-pair reads, so those segments were excluded. The sequencing pipeline was judged likely to have produced a cluster of highly shared sequence variants as a technical artifact. A later analysis associated approximately 17,000 TCR beta sequences with specific HLA alleles at a false discovery rate of 0.05. In both the original and validation cohorts, the classifier was reported to diagnose cytomegalovirus status with high specificity and sensitivity. In this cohort, only TCR beta chains were sequenced, and detectable features were limited by the absence of alpha or paired-chain data. In an earlier analysis of approximately 590 of the donors, most TCR beta V segments appeared in productive rearrangements about 87% or about 30% of the time, broadly matching IMGT annotations. Strong co-occurrence of HLA alleles, especially DR and DQ, made assigning TCR associations to individual alleles difficult. V-gene and J-gene trimming of TCR beta chains was associated with a missense DCLRE1C variant in a later genetic analysis, and the association was replicated in an independent cohort. A few of the identified cytomegalovirus-associated TCR beta chains were confirmed in vitro to be specific for cytomegalovirus antigens. In the study, some 160 TCR beta chains were listed as associated with cytomegalovirus. Several of the top co-occurrence clusters appeared to be linked to parvovirus B19, influenza, CMV and Epstein-Barr virus, according to a later analysis. The authors suggested that the approach could potentially be generalized to other disease states and immunological phenotypes. Roughly uniform sequencing depth across donors was assumed in presence/absence analyses, although this assumption may not hold. Most TCR sequences were seen in very few donors, while some public TCRs were found in many individuals. A further reported finding was that TCR beta sequences accurately predicted the HLA-A and HLA-B alleles for most subjects in the first cohort. According to a later genetic analysis, donors in an Asian-associated ancestry cluster had fewer N-insertions in productive TCRs than the roughly 700-donor mean.

The cohort comprised 550 to 700 healthy bone marrow donors. All cohort members were sampled while nominally healthy, although unrecorded immune exposures were likely present. The donor tested CMV seronegative and was one of the 352 seronegative cohort members. A peripheral blood sample was collected from each donor, and TCR beta sequencing was performed on peripheral blood mononuclear cells. Genomic DNA extraction from the blood cell samples was performed with the Qiagen DNeasy Blood Extraction Kit. Libraries were prepared through the immunoSEQ multiplex PCR assay. For the multiplex PCR, a mixture combining 60 forward primers for TCR Vbeta segments and 13 reverse primers for TCR Jbeta segments was used. A multiplex PCR assay on genomic DNA amplified the CDR3 region of rearranged TCR beta genes. The amplified TCR beta libraries were sequenced on the Illumina HiSeq System as 87-base-pair reads. In the authors' own workflow: Across the 600 to 700 repertoires, a later analysis counted tens of millions of unique TCR beta chains, around 11 million of which were shared by at least two donors. Raw reads were error-corrected and collapsed into unique sequences with a nearest-neighbor algorithm that merged closely related sequences to remove PCR and sequencing errors. Alignment of CDR3 sequences to IMGT reference sequences was used to assign V, D and J gene segments. For a sequence to be retained, at least a six-nucleotide match to both a V gene segment and a J gene segment was required. A rearrangement was called productive if the CDR3 had no stop codons and remained in frame with V and J, and every other rearrangement was called non-productive. CDR3 was defined by IMGT convention, running from the second conserved V-encoded cysteine to the conserved J-encoded phenylalanine. The earlier analysis of a few hundred of the donors excluded sequences that lacked an unambiguous match to a single V gene segment. An earlier analysis of 500 to 600 of the donors classified V segments as functional when productive rearrangements were above 56.7% and as segregating when the standard deviation between donors was above 5%. A statistical classification framework was developed to diagnose cytomegalovirus status using the catalog of TCR beta chain sequences. A later analysis assigned V and J genes by comparing TCR nucleotide sequences with IMGT/GENE-DB human TR gene sequences. In a later analysis, CDR3 sequences and most-parsimonious VDJ recombination scenarios were assigned using the TCRdist pipeline. In a later analysis, each TCR beta chain was defined by its CDR3 amino acid sequence together with its V-gene family, and reads lacking a unique V-gene family were excluded. As a way to deal with suspected cross-contamination and a sequencing artifact, a later analysis dropped under 600 nucleotide sequences that were highly shared and had low generation probability. For each public chain, a later analysis derived a clonal expansion index from normalized ranks of inferred template counts within each repertoire. Generation probabilities in a later analysis came from a VDJ recombination model fitted to out-of-frame rearrangements, and those results were checked against IGoR. A later analysis scored TCR-TCR, TCR-HLA and TCR-CMV co-occurrence with hypergeometric tests, applying a repertoire-size bias correction to TCR pairs. In a later analysis, false discovery rates were estimated by permuting HLA or CMV assignments 20 times. In a later analysis, co-occurring TCRs were grouped using DBSCAN, with TCRdist sequence similarity added in when clustering inside HLA-allele-positive subsets. For co-occurrence clustering, repertoires with fewer than 30,000 or more than 120,000 public chains were excluded, along with about five repertoires with anomalous nucleotide sharing. The clones in this table, taken by TCRdb from immuneACCESS, are in-frame only. Not every clone is retained; where verified, under half of the shortfall comes from an unresolved V gene, and the cause of the rest is unknown. The V and J calls and clone size are taken from that table; D and trimming were inferred from the DNA. Across this sample there are 150,000 to 200,000 clones, with about 59% seen only once. The ten largest clones capture around 3% of the sample.

This clone has a handful of counts. Its recognized antigen is unknown. Base-call qualities are not available, and no considerably larger clone is one nucleotide away. The V end gives up 4 bases and the J end 6 bases, leaving 5 bases in the junction not matched to a gene. Including cysteine and phenylalanine, the CDR3 has 14 amino acids. Only the CDR3 region is kept as DNA, spanning 42 bases read in frame from base 1. In the germline V gene, CDR1 corresponds to SGHRS and CDR2 to YFSETQ. The clonotype comes from a man in his forties in good health and CMV-seronegative. The rearranged chain carries TRBV5-1 and TRBJ2-1; the junction holds 9 bases that match TRBD1. The material sequenced was PBMCs. The CDR3 here reads CASSTQTGGNEQFF. In nucleotide form, the sequence is TGCGCCAGCAGCACCCAGACAGGGGGCAATGAGCAGTTCTTC.